A few counts support the clone carrying this TCR beta chain. Its antigen is undetermined. Next came a second PCR, run for about 7 to 11 cycles, which used a sample-barcoded 5' primer along with a J-beta primer mix. Every sample produced at least 2.5 million CDR3-containing paired-end reads. Each CDR3 protein is one row after TCRdb ran MiXCR on the 5' RACE reads. Here the sample spans some 1,500,000 distinct CDR3 sequences, around 40% being singletons. This sample stems from a study of blood T cells in healthy people across ages. Background on the study: Roughly one uniquely barcoded beta molecule per two T cells was captured. Whole-study findings and limits: TCR beta diversity per million T cells fell roughly linearly with age.

This CDR3 region has 14 residues. Germline V CDR1 and CDR2: ENHRY, SYGVKD. V shed 3 bases and J shed 7 bases, with 13 bases lying between them. The sequenced material came from blood. V gene TRBV10-3 combines with J gene TRBJ2-1, with D uncertain. This receptor was obtained from a woman younger than 35 in good health. CDR3 region: CAISDSHGENEQFF. CDR3 nucleotide sequence: TGTGCCATCAGTGACAGCCATGGGGAAAATGAGCAGTTCTTC.